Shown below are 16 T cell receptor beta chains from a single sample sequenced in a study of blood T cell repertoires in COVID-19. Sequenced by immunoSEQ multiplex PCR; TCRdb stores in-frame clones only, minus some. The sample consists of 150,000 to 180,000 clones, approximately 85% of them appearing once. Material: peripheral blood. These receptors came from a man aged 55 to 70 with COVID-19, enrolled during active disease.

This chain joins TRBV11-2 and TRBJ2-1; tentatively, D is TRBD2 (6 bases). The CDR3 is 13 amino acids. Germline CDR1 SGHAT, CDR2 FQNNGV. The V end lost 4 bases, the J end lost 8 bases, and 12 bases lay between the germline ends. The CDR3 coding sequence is TGTGCCAGCAGCTCCCGGAGGGCCGATGAGCAGTTCTTC. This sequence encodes CASSSRRADEQFF.

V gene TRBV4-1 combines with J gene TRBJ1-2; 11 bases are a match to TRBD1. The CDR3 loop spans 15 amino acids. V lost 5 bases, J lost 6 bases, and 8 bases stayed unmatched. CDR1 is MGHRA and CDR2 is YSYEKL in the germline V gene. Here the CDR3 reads CASSERGQGAHGYTF. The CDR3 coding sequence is TGCGCCAGCAGCGAGAGAGGACAGGGGGCGCATGGCTACACCTTC.

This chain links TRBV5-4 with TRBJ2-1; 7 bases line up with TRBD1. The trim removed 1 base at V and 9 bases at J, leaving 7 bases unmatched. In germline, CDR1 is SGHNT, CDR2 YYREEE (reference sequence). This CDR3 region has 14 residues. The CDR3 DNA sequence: TGTGCCAGCAGCTTGACGACACAGGGGAGTGAGCAGTTCTTC. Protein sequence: CASSLTTQGSEQFF.

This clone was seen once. The CDR3 spells CASSLASQRGSSTDTQYF. CDR3 in DNA: TGCGCCAGCAGCTTGGCGAGCCAGCGGGGCTCTAGCACAGATACGCAGTATTTT. V is TRBV5-1 and J is TRBJ2-3, with TRBD2 identical over 7 bases. The CDR3 has 18 residues. After removal of 0 bases from V and 0 bases from J, the junction contained 10 bases not matched to a gene. Germline V CDR1 and CDR2: SGHRS, YFSETQ.

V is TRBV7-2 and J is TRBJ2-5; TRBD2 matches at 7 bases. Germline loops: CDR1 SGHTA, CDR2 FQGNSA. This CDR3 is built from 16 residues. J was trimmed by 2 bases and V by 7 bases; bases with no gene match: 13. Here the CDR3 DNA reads TGTGCCAGCACCCCAGGGAGGGCCATCCTACAAGAGACCCAGTACTTC. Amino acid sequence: CASTPGRAILQETQYF.

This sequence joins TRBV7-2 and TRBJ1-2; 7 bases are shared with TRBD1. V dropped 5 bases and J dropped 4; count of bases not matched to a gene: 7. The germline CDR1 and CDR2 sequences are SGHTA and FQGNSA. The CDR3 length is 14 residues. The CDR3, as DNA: TGTGCCAGCAGCCCGGACAGGTTTTTCTATGGCTACACCTTC. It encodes CASSPDRFFYGYTF. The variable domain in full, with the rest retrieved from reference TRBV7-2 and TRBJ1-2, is GAGVSQSPSNKVTEKGKDVELRCDPISGHTALYWYRQSLGQGLEFLIYFQGNSAPDKSGLPSDRFSAERTGGSVSTLTIQRTQQEDSAVYLCASSPDRFFYGYTFGSGTRLTVV.

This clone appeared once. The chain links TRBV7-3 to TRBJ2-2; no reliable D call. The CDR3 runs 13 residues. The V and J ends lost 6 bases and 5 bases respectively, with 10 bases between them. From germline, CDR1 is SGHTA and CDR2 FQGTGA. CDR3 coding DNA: TGTGCCAGCAGATCCCCCGGGACCGGGGAGCTGTTTTTT. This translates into CASRSPGTGELFF.

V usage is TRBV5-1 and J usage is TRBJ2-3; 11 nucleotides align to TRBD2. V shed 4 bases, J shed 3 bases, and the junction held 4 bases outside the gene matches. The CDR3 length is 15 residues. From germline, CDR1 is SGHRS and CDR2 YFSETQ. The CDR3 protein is CASSQTSGGTDTQYF. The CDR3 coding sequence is TGCGCCAGCAGCCAAACTAGCGGGGGTACAGATACGCAGTATTTT.

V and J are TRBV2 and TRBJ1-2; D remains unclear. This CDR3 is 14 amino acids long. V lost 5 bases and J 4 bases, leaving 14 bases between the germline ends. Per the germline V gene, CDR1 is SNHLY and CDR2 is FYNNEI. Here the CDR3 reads CASSMGRQSYGYTF. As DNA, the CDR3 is TGTGCCAGCAGTATGGGGAGGCAGAGCTATGGCTACACCTTC.

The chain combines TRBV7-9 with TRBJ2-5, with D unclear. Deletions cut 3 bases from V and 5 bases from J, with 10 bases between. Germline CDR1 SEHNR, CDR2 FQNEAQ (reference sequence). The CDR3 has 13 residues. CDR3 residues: CASSFNREETQYF. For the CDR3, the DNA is TGTGCCAGCAGCTTCAACAGAGAGGAGACCCAGTACTTC.

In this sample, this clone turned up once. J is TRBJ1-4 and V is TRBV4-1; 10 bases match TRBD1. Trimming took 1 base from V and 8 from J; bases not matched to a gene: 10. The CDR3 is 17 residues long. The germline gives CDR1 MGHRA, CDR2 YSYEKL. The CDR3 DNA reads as TGCGCCAGCAGCCAAGCCGGGACAGGGGACCCAGGGGAAAAACTGTTTTTT. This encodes CASSQAGTGDPGEKLFF.

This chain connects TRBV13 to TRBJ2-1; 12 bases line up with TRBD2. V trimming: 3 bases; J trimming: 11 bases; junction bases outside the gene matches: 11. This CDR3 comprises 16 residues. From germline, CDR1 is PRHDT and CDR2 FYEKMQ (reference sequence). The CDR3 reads CASSFPSGRASMQQFF. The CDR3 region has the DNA TGTGCCAGCAGCTTTCCTAGCGGGAGGGCCTCAATGCAGCAGTTCTTC.

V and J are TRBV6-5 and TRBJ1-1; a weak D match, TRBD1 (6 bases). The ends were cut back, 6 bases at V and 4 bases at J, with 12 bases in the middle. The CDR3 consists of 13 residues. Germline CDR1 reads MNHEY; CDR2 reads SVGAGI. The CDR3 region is CASRHQGSTEAFF. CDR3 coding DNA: TGTGCCAGCAGACACCAGGGGTCCACTGAAGCTTTCTTT.

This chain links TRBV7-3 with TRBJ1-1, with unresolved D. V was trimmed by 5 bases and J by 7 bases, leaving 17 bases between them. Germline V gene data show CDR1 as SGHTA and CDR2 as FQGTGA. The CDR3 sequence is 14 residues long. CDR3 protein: CASSPGVGIDEAFF. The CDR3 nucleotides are TGTGCCAGCAGCCCGGGAGTGGGTATAGATGAAGCTTTCTTT.

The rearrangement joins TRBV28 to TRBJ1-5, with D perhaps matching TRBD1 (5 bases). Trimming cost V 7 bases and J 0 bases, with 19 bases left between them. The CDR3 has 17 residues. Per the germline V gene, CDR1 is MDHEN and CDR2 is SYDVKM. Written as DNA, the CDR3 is TGTGCCAGCACCAATCCCGGGAGGGGCTATAGCAATCAGCCCCAGCATTTT. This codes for CASTNPGRGYSNQPQHF.

The CDR3 DNA reads as TGTGCCAGCAGCTACCTCCGGGACAGGGAGGCTGATCAGCCCCAGCATTTT. Protein: CASSYLRDREADQPQHF. The chain links TRBV7-6 to TRBJ1-5; 9 nucleotides agree with TRBD1. This CDR3 has 17 amino acids. V lost 4 bases to trimming and J lost 5 bases; unmatched junction nucleotides: 12. Germline assignment: CDR1 SGHVS and CDR2 FNYEAQ. Full variable domain (remainder filled in from reference TRBV7-6 and TRBJ1-5): GAGVSQSPRYKVTKRGQDVALRCDPISGHVSLYWYRQALGQGPEFLTYFNYEAQQDKSGLPNDRFSAERPEGSISTLTIQRTEQRDSAMYRCASSYLRDREADQPQHFGDGTRLSIL.